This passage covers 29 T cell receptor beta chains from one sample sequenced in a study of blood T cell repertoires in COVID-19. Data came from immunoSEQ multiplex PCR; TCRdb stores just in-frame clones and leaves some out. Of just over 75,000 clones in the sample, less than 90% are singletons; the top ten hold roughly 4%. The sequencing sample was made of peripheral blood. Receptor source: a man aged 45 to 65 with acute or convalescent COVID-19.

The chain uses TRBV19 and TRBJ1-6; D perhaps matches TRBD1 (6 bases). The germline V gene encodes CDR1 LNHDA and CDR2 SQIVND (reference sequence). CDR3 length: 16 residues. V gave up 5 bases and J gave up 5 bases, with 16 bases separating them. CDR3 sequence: CASSPYGGANNSPLHF. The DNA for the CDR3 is TGTGCCAGTAGTCCGTATGGGGGGGCAAATAATTCACCCCTCCACTTT.

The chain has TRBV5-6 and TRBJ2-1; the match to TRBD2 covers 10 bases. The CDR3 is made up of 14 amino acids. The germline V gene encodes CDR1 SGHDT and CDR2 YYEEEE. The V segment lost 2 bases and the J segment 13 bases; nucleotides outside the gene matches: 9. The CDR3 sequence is CASSLGVAGGGQFF. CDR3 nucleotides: TGTGCCAGCAGCTTAGGAGTAGCGGGGGGCGGTCAGTTCTTC.

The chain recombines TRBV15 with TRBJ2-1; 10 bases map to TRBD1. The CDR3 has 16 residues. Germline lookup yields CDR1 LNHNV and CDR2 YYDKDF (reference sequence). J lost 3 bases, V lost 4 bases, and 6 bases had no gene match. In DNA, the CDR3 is TGTGCCACCAGCACCGACAGGGGGCCGAACTACAATGAGCAGTTCTTC. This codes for CATSTDRGPNYNEQFF.

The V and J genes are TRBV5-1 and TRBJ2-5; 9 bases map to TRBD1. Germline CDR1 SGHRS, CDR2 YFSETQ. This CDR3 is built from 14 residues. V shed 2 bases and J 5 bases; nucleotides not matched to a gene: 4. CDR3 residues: CASSFGTGYETQYF. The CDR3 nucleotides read TGCGCCAGCAGCTTCGGGACAGGGTATGAGACCCAGTACTTC. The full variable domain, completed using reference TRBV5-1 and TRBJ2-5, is KAGVTQTPRYLIKTRGQQVTLSCSPISGHRSVSWYQQTPGQGLQFLFEYFSETQRNKGNFPGRFSGRQFSNSRSEMNVSTLELGDSALYLCASSFGTGYETQYFGPGTRLLVL.

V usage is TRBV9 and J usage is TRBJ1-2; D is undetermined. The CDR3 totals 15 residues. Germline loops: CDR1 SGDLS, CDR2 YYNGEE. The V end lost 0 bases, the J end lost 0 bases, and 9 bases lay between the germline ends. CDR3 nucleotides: TGTGCCAGCAGCGTAGGGGCTCAAGCTAACTATGGCTACACCTTC. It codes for CASSVGAQANYGYTF. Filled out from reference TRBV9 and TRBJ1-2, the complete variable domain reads DSGVTQTPKHLITATGQRVTLRCSPRSGDLSVYWYQQSLDQGLQFLIQYYNGEERAKGNILERFSAQQFPDLHSELNLSSLELGDSALYFCASSVGAQANYGYTFGSGTRLTVV.

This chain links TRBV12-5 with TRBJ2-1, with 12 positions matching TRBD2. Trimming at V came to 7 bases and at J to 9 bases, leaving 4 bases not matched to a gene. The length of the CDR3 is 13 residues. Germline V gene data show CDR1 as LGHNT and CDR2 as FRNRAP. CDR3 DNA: TGTGCTAGTGAACTAGCGGGAGGAATTGAGCAGTTCTTC. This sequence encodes CASELAGGIEQFF.

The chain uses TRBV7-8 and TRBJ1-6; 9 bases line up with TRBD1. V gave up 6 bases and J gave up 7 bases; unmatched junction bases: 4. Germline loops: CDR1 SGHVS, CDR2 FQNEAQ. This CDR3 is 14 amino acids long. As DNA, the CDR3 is TGTGCCAGCAGAGCGGGACAGGGAAATTCACCCCTCCACTTT. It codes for CASRAGQGNSPLHF.

The CDR3 nucleotides are TGTGCCAGCAGCGTTAGGGGGGGGAGTGAGGCGCAGTACTTC. Encoded protein: CASSVRGGSEAQYF. V usage is TRBV7-2 and J usage is TRBJ2-5; perhaps TRBD2 as D (7 bases). Germline-derived CDR1 and CDR2 are SGHTA and FQGNSA. This CDR3 region has 14 residues. V dropped 5 bases and J dropped 11 bases, with 21 bases sitting between them.

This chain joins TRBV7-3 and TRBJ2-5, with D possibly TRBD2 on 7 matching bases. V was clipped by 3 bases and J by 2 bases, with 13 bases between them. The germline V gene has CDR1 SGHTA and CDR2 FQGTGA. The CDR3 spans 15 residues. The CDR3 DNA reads TGTGCCAGCAGCTTGGCGGGGGCGCTTCAAGAGACCCAGTACTTC. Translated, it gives CASSLAGALQETQYF.

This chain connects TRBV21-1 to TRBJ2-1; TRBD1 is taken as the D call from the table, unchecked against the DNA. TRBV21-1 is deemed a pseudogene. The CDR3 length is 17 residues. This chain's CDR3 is CASSKAPPGRTYNEQFF. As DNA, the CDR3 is TGTGCCAGCAGCAAAGCCCCCCCAGGAAGGACCTACAATGAGCAGTTCTTC.

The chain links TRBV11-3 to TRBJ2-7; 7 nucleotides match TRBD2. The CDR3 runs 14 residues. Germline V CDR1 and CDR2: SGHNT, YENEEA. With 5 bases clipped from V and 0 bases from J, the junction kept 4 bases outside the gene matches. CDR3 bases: TGTGCCAGCAGCGTCGAGCGGGACTCCTACGAGCAGTACTTC. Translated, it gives CASSVERDSYEQYF. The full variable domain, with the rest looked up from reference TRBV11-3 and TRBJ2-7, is EAGVVQSPRYKIIEKKQPVAFWCNPISGHNTLYWYLQNLGQGPELLIRYENEEAVDDSQLPKDRFSAERLKGVDSTLKIQPAELGDSAVYLCASSVERDSYEQYFGPGTRLTVT.

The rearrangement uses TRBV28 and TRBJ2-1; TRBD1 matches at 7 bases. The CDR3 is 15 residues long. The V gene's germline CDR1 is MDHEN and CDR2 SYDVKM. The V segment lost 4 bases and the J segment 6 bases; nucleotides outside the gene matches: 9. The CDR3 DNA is TGTGCCAGCAGTTCGCGACAGGGCATAATCAATGAGCAGTTCTTC. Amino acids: CASSSRQGIINEQFF.

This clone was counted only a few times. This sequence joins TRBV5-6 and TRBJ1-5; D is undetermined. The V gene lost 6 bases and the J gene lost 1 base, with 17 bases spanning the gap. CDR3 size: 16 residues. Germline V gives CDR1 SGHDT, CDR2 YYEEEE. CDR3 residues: CASTRSEGPSNQPQHF. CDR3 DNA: TGTGCCAGCACCCGGTCAGAGGGCCCCAGCAATCAGCCCCAGCATTTT.

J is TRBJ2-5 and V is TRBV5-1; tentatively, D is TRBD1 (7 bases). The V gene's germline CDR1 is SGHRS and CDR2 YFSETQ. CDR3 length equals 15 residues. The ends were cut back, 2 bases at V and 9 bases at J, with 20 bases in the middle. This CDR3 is CASSFETRAQGAQYF. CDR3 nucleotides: TGCGCCAGCAGCTTTGAGACTAGGGCTCAGGGGGCCCAGTACTTC.

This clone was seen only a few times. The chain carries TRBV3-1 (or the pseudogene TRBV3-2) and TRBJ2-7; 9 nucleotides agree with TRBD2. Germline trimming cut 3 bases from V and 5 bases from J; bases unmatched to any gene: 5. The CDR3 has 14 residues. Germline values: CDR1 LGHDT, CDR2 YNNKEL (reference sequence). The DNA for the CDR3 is TGTGCCAGCAGCCATAAAGCGGGAGGCGACGAGCAGTACTTC. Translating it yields CASSHKAGGDEQYF.

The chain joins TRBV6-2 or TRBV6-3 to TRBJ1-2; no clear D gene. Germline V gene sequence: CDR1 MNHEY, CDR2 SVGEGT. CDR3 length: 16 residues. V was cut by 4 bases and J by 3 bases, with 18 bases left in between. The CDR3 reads CASSSNSLTRHYGYTF. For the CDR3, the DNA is TGTGCCAGCAGTTCCAACAGCCTAACCCGACACTATGGCTACACCTTC.

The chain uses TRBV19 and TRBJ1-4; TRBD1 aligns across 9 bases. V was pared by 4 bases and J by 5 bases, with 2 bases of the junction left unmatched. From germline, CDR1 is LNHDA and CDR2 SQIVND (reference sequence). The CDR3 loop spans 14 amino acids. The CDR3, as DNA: TGTGCCAGTAGTACCGGGACAGGGAATGAAAAACTGTTTTTT. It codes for CASSTGTGNEKLFF.

DNA for the CDR3: TGTGCCAGCAGAAGGATACAGGGGCTGAACACTGAAGCTTTCTTT. Encoded protein: CASRRIQGLNTEAFF. The J gene is TRBJ1-1, the V gene TRBV6-5; TRBD1 agrees at 7 bases. Germline trimming cut 6 bases from V and 0 bases from J; bases unmatched to any gene: 7. The CDR3 is 15 residues long. Germline V gene sequence: CDR1 MNHEY, CDR2 SVGAGI.

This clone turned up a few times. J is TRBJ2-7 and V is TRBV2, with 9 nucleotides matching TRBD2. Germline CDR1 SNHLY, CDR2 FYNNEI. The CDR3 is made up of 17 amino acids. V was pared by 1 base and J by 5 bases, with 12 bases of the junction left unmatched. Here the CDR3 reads CASSEGSGRYPRDEQYF. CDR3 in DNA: TGTGCCAGCAGTGAAGGTAGCGGGAGATACCCCAGGGACGAGCAGTACTTC.

CDR3 in DNA: TGTGCCAGCAGCGAGAATCAGGGACATTACTATGGCTACACCTTC. This gives the protein CASSENQGHYYGYTF. The J gene is TRBJ1-2, the V gene TRBV7-2, with D perhaps matching TRBD1 (6 bases). CDR3 length: 15 residues. V was pared by 5 bases and J by 3 bases, with 16 bases between. The germline V gene encodes CDR1 SGHTA and CDR2 FQGNSA.

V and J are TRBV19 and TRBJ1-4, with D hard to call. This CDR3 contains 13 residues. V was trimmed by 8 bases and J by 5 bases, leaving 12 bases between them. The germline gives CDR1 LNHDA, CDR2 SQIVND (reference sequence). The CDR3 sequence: CASGRTENEKLFF. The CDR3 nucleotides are TGTGCCAGTGGCCGGACTGAAAATGAAAAACTGTTTTTT.

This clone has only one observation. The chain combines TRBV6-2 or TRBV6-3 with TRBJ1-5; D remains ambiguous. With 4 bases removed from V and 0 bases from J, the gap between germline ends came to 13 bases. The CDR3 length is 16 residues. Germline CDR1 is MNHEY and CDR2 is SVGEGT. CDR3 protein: CASSSGRAYSNQPQHF. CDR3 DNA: TGTGCCAGCAGTTCCGGGAGGGCTTATAGCAATCAGCCCCAGCATTTT.

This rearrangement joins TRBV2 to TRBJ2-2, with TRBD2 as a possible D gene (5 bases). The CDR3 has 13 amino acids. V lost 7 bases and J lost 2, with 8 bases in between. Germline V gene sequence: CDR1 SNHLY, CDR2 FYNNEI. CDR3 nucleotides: TGTGCCAGCACCGGACTTAACACCGGGGAGCTGTTTTTT. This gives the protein CASTGLNTGELFF.

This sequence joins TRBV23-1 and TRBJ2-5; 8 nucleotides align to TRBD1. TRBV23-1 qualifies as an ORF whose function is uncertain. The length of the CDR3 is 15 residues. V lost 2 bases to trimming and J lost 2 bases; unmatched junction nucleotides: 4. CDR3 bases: TGCGCCAGCAGTCAAGTCAGGGGGCTTCAAGAGACCCAGTACTTC. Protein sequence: CASSQVRGLQETQYF.

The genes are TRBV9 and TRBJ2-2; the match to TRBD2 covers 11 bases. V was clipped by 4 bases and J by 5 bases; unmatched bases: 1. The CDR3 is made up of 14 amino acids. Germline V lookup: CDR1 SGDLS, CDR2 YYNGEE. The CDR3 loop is CASSTSGRTGELFF. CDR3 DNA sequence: TGTGCCAGCAGCACTAGCGGGAGAACCGGGGAGCTGTTTTTT.

The CDR3 coding sequence is TGTGCCAGCAGCTTAACTGGAGCGGATACGCAGTATTTT. This translates into CASSLTGADTQYF. The V call is TRBV7-3, the J call TRBJ2-3; D unclear. The CDR3 length is 13 residues. CDR1 and CDR2 from the germline V gene are SGHTA and FQGTGA. V was pared by 0 bases and J by 6 bases, with 7 bases between.

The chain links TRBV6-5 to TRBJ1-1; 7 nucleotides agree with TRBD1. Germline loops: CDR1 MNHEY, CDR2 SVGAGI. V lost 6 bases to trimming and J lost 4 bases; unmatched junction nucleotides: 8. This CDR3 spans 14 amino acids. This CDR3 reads CASSATGSGTEAFF. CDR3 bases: TGTGCCAGCAGCGCGACAGGGTCTGGCACTGAAGCTTTCTTT.

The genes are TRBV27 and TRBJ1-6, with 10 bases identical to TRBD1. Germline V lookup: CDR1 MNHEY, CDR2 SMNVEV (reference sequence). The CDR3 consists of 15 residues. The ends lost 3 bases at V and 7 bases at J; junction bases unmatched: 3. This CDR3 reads CASSFGTGANSPLHF. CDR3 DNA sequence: TGTGCCAGCAGTTTTGGGACAGGGGCCAATTCACCCCTCCACTTT.

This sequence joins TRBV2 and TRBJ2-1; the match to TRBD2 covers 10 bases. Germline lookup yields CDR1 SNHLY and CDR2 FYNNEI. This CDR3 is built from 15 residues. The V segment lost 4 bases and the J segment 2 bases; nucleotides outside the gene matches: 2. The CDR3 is CASSATSGAYNEQFF. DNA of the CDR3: TGTGCCAGCAGTGCCACTAGCGGGGCCTACAATGAGCAGTTCTTC. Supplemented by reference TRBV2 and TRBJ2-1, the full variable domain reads EPEVTQTPSHQVTQMGQEVILRCVPISNHLYFYWYRQILGQKVEFLVSFYNNEISEKSEIFDDQFSVERPDGSNFTLKIRSTKLEDSAMYFCASSATSGAYNEQFFGPGTRLTVL.